One sample yielded the 9 T cell receptor beta chains listed below, sequenced in a study of T cell repertoires in cytomegalovirus infection. In TCRdb, the reads were re-called with MiXCR into one record per CDR3 protein. The table shows roughly 760,000 distinct CDR3 sequences, with 35% to 45% occurring only once. The source material was PBMCs. These receptors were obtained from a human donor in good health (CMV status not recorded). Some clones in this sample may be carry-over from other donors' samples.

This clonotype was detected a few times. The rearrangement joins TRBV5-1 to TRBJ1-1; D is possibly TRBD1 (6 bases). Trimming shortened V by 2 bases and J by 5 bases, and 13 bases separated the two germline ends. The CDR3 is made up of 14 amino acids. CDR1 SGHRS and CDR2 YFSETQ come from the germline V gene. The CDR3 is CASSFDRIGTEAFF. The CDR3 DNA reads as TGCGCCAGCAGCTTCGACAGGATCGGGACTGAAGCTTTCTTT.

V usage is TRBV10-3 and J usage is TRBJ1-2; no reliable D call. The germline V gene encodes CDR1 ENHRY and CDR2 SYGVKD. This CDR3 spans 14 amino acids. The ends were cut back, 0 bases at V and 6 bases at J, with 11 bases in the middle. CDR3 sequence reads: CAISESLTSNGYTF. The CDR3 DNA reads as TGTGCCATCAGTGAGTCCTTGACTTCCAATGGCTACACCTTC.

This clonotype has only one observation. The J gene is TRBJ2-7, the V gene TRBV20-1; the match to TRBD2 covers 8 bases. In germline, CDR1 is DFQATT, CDR2 SNEGSKA (reference sequence). With 5 bases clipped from V and 5 bases from J, the junction kept 11 bases outside the gene matches. The CDR3 is made up of 14 amino acids. The CDR3 DNA is TGCAGTGCTCCAGATCCCGGGACTAGAGACGAGCAGTACTTC. It translates to CSAPDPGTRDEQYF.

This chain uses TRBV20-1 with TRBJ2-7; D unresolved. Germline V CDR1 and CDR2: DFQATT, SNEGSKA (reference sequence). The CDR3 runs 12 residues. V was clipped by 0 bases and J by 10 bases, with 13 bases between them. The CDR3 sequence: CSARDKGVGQYF. In DNA, the CDR3 is TGCAGTGCTAGAGATAAGGGCGTCGGTCAGTACTTC.

CDR3 region: CASSSLQVPSSLGDTIYEQYF. In DNA, the CDR3 is TGTGCCAGCAGCTCCCTTCAAGTTCCTAGTTCACTGGGGGATACTATCTACGAGCAGTACTTC. The chain links TRBV11-2 to TRBJ2-7, with D perhaps TRBD1 or TRBD2 (5 bases each). The CDR3 runs to 21 residues. V lost 4 bases and J 3 bases, leaving 34 bases between the germline ends. Per germline, CDR1 SGHAT and CDR2 FQNNGV.

The chain couples TRBV10-3 to TRBJ2-1, with 7 nucleotides matching TRBD2. The CDR3 totals 18 residues. Germline trimming cut 3 bases from V and 4 bases from J; bases unmatched to any gene: 15. The germline CDR1 and CDR2 sequences are ENHRY and SYGVKD. CDR3 DNA sequence: TGTGCCATCAGTGATCCCCGGTCCGGGGGGAAGGGGTACAATGAGCAGTTCTTC. It is translated as CAISDPRSGGKGYNEQFF.

In its sample, this clonotype was seen a few times. The chain has TRBV27 and TRBJ1-1, with D possibly TRBD1 on 6 matching bases. Germline V gene lookup returns CDR1 MNHEY and CDR2 SMNVEV (reference sequence). V was cut by 6 bases and J by 1 base, with 12 bases left in between. CDR3 size: 14 residues. DNA for the CDR3: TGTGCCAGCAGCCCAGGGGAGAGGAACACTGAAGCTTTCTTT. Encoded protein: CASSPGERNTEAFF.

The chain links TRBV11-2 to TRBJ1-1, with D possibly matching TRBD1 (5 bases). From germline, CDR1 is SGHAT and CDR2 FQNNGV. This CDR3 is 17 amino acids long. V dropped 2 bases and J dropped 6 bases, with 22 bases sitting between them. CDR3 bases: TGTGCCAGCAGCTTAAACTCTCGGGCAGGGAGAGGGGCTGAAGCTTTCTTT. Protein product: CASSLNSRAGRGAEAFF.

This chain links TRBV4-1 with TRBJ1-1; tentatively, D is TRBD1 (6 bases). V lost 0 bases and J 10 bases, leaving 21 bases between the germline ends. Germline assignment: CDR1 MGHRA and CDR2 YSYEKL. The CDR3 has 16 amino acids. DNA for the CDR3: TGCGCCAGCAGCCAAGATACTGGGGGCAGTCTCGGTGTAGCTTTCTTT. Encoded protein: CASSQDTGGSLGVAFF.